This T cell receptor (beta chain) is drawn from a study of Graves' ophthalmopathy and Graves' hyperthyroidism. Additional autoimmune diseases, uncontrolled infections, pregnancy or lactation disqualified patients. A note on this clonotype: Its cognate antigen is unknown.

The sequenced template was RNA, covering the TCR beta CDR3 region. First-round RT-PCR used HTBI primers; second-round multiplex PCR followed. TCRdb itself ran the multiplex PCR reads through MiXCR, one entry per CDR3 protein. The table records 400,000 or so distinct CDR3 sequences, 15% of them present only once. Germline V lookup: CDR1 MNHEY, CDR2 SVGAGI. With 2 bases removed from V and 1 base from J, the gap between germline ends came to 17 bases. CDR3 length: 17 residues. Broader study findings: A majority of expanded thyroid clonotypes exceeding 0.001 frequency were likewise present in blood.

This clonotype was sampled from a young woman with stable Graves' hyperthyroidism. Sequenced: peripheral blood. The rearrangement links TRBV6-5 to TRBJ2-5, with D possibly being TRBD1 (6 bases). CDR3 amino acids: CASSYASGVVGQETQYF. CDR3 DNA sequence: TGTGCCAGCAGTTACGCCTCAGGGGTGGTAGGCCAAGAGACCCAGTACTTC.